In its sample, the clone carrying this TCR beta chain was seen many times. Antigen: not known. The CDR3 extends 3 residues past the end of the read, so its final part is completed from the germline J gene. Most patients and controls had Caucasian heritage. CVID and control samples used equivalent genomic DNA input. The assay was immunoSEQ multiplex PCR, and TCRdb's table has in-frame clones only and misses some. Found here are tens of thousands of clones, no singletons; the ten largest cover 5.4%. Germline assignment: CDR1 SGHRS and CDR2 YFSETQ. The CDR3 covers 14 residues. Between the trimmed V and J ends, which lost 2 bases and 4 bases, there was a span of 12 bases. The data belong to a study of T cell clonality in common variable immunodeficiency. General study points: What drives increased CVID clonality needs T cell subpopulation sequencing. In common variable immunodeficiency, TCR beta chains reportedly carried fewer deletions and N-nucleotide insertions.

The sequence was collected from a person aged 18 to 75 in good health. Material: peripheral blood mononuclear cells. The rearrangement uses TRBV5-1 and TRBJ1-1, with a possible D match to TRBD1 (6 bases). CDR3 DNA, as far as it was read: TGCGCCAGCAGCTTTATAGGGGGACGCACTGAA. Translated: CASSFIGGRTE. The whole CDR3 region reads CASSFIGGRTEAFF.